The entry below describes one T cell receptor (beta chain). Its recognized antigen is unknown. The input lacks base qualities; no much larger clone sits a single base away. Other nucleotide sequences from this sample produce the same CDR3. Sequencing of the TRB variable region was done with the immunoSEQ hsTCRB v3.0 assay at survey level resolution. The target sequencing depth for TRB was about 40,000-55,000 T-cell genomes per sample. An Illumina MiSeq with a v3 150-cycle kit was used to sequence the pooled TRB libraries. As for the original processing: Analysis of repertoires was carried out in R inside a reproducible Nextflow workflow spanning QC, data transformation and analysis. LymphoSeq2, an R package for exploring AIRR-Seq data, was used to implement the custom analyses. After excluding a handful of samples that yielded fewer than 5000 total TRB sequences, approximately 170 HIV repertoires remained for analysis. Among the roughly 190 retained HIV repertoires, approximately 59 were collected before ART initiation and around 130 after ART initiation. Each repertoire was downsampled to 5000 TRB nucleotide sequences, and summary statistics were averaged across 100 downsampling iterations. TRB sequences were retained for analysis only if CDR3 regions of at least seven amino acids were present. Two measures captured diversity: a Shannon entropy-derived clonality score and the Gini coefficient. In the repertoire networks, any two of the top 5000 CDR3 amino acid sequences were connected whenever the two sequences differed by an edit distance of one. For TRB CDR3 amino acid sequences, antigen specificity groups and MHC restriction were predicted with GLIPH2. Known CMV, EBV, HIV or tissue antigen associations were flagged by matching CDR3 amino acid sequences against VDJdb and McPAS-TCR. Pre-ART, post-ART and control groups were compared with Wilcoxon signed-rank tests and Holm-Bonferroni correction. TCRdb took this table from immuneACCESS and kept in-frame rearrangements with V and J called. Such tables lack part of the clones; where checked against another copy, unresolved V genes explain under half of the gap, and the rest is unexplained. From that table come the V and J calls and clone size; the DNA was used to work out D and trimming. Present in this sample are approximately 11,000 clones, 84% of which were seen just once. The ten largest clones add up to over 20% of the sample.

Inclusion was restricted to participants for whom at least one PBMC sample before ART initiation and at least two post-ART samples were available. Every participant with HIV received treatment in the United States of America. Before DNA extraction, cryopreserved samples of roughly 1-11 million PBMC were thawed and then washed. At the time of the earliest PBMC sample for each participant with HIV, ages ranged from roughly 23 to 55 years. Each participant contributed PBMC samples from 1-4 timepoints before ART initiation and 2-8 timepoints after ART initiation, with a median of 7 samples. Serial HIV viral load, CD4+ T-cell count, ART history and demographic data were obtained for every participant. A Qiagen kit on a QIAcube was used to extract genomic DNA from unsorted PBMC, with samples processed in batches of 12. This sample was taken from a study of long-term antiretroviral therapy in people with HIV (dated by TCRdb to the early 2020s). For context, the study as a whole: The earliest samples were collected about a decade before the 2015 WHO recommendation for immediate ART, when ART was typically delayed until CD4 counts fell. Whether ART initiation and durable HIV suppression were associated with changes in peripheral blood TRB repertoire composition and diversity was tested in a retrospective serial study. A total of some 210 cryopreserved PBMC samples were contributed to the cohort by 30 adults with confirmed HIV infection, with samples collected serially over a mean of roughly six years (range 1-12). Among the 30 to 35 participants with HIV, over nine were female. No cross-contamination during QIAcube processing turned up in test extractions that ran a monoclonal T-cell line alongside 33 polyclonal samples.

The CDR3, cysteine through phenylalanine, is 14 amino acids long. Kept here is only the CDR3 DNA, which spans 42 bases and is read in frame from base 1. Reading the germline V gene (reference sequence) gives CDR1 SEHNR and CDR2 FQNEAQ. The junction shows trimming of 4 bases on V and 7 bases on J, and the gene matches do not reach 8 bases of it. The full study reports these points: Limited PBMC availability meant only the TCR beta chain was sequenced, without alpha chain pairing. Because pre-ART samples had limited cell numbers, profiling was done on unsorted PBMC rather than on sorted CD4+ and CD8+ T cells. Expanded TRB clones identified before ART initiation dominated the repertoire at all time points, although this dominance fluctuated and declined in many PLHIV after ART. Inferences about post-ART repertoire changes were limited because no data were available on ART adherence, viral resistance or therapy changes. The samples span the years 2004 to 2017, and the ART regimens used may be less effective than current regimens. ART initiation was associated with a significant increase in TRB diversity, but diversity stayed significantly below transplant donor controls even after long-term ART. Compared with controls, HIV repertoires had narrower CDR3 length ranges, and the network structure pointed to an antigen-experienced repertoire that shifted only slightly toward naive after ART.

This TCR derives from a man in his fifties with HIV. Material: unsorted PBMCs, obtained around 7.2 years after starting antiretroviral therapy. The V and J genes are TRBV7-9 and TRBJ1-1; TRBD1 agrees with 8 junctional bases. At the DNA level, the sequence is TGTGCCAGCAGCTCAGACAGGGGAGGGGATGAAGCTTTCTTT. This translates into CASSSDRGGDEAFF.